This T cell receptor (beta chain) was profiled in a study of human T cells and chemical hapten exposure. General study points: Donors' alopecia may make their immune response differ from healthy people's. No shift was seen in TCRs above 1 in 1000 frequency with DPC sensitization.

This CDR3 comprises 19 residues. Germline CDR1 reads LNHDA; CDR2 reads SQIVND (reference sequence). Trimming left V 6 bases short and J 2 bases short, with 27 bases between. This clonotype has a handful of counts. The antigen remains unidentified. From the RACE reads, TCRdb called clonotypes with MiXCR, one entry per CDR3 protein. Among just over 70,000 distinct CDR3 sequences listed, 11% were seen once. Documented time point: patch test 3, about 24 weeks after DPC sensitization. Treatment of the sample: therapeutic diphenylcyclopropenone sensitization with weekly scalp DPC. Here the sequenced sample was whole blood, taken in connection with sensitization to the hapten diphenylcyclopropenone (DPC). The gene calls are TRBV19 and TRBJ2-3; possibly TRBD1 for D (7 bases). This sequence was found in a woman between 45 and 65 years old with alopecia areata. Some clones in this sample may be carry-over from other donors' samples. This chain's CDR3 is CASSPLKGAGQLVTDTQYF. As DNA, the CDR3 is TGTGCCAGTAGCCCTCTAAAAGGCGCGGGACAGCTAGTCACAGATACGCAGTATTTT.